By frequency in the sample, the clone carrying this T cell receptor beta chain is medium-sized. Assay: immunoSEQ multiplex PCR; the TCRdb copy retains only in-frame clones and omits some. The table has around 10,000 clones, approximately 30% seen once. This CDR3 has 15 amino acids. The J segment lost 8 bases and the V segment lost 1 base, leaving 9 bases of the junction unmatched. CDR1 is SGHTS, CDR2 YDEGEE, per germline. Plating combined about 200,000 CFSE-labeled responder cells with about 200,000 irradiated, violet-dye-labeled stimulator cells. These data originate in a study of graft-versus-host responses after intestinal transplantation. Study findings and constraints: The authors found GvH clones in recipient marrow, some appearing first in ileum or blood.

The receptor was derived from a human patient who was an organ donor for intestinal transplantation. The V and J genes are TRBV5-8 and TRBJ2-4, with 7 bases aligning to TRBD1. Source: alloreactive CD4+ T cells from a mixed lymphocyte reaction culture, taken before transplantation. Subset denoted: CFSE-low proliferating T cells sorted from approximately 6-day pre-transplant mixed lymphocyte reaction (GvH or HvG direction). CDR3 loop: CASSLSRQGRDIQYF. CDR3 bases: TGTGCCAGCAGCTTGTCGAGACAGGGTCGAGACATTCAGTACTTC.